This T cell receptor beta chain was documented in a study of beta chain features in type 1 diabetes. Turning to the study itself: Cell yields, gender and age were comparable in patients and healthy donors. Study results and limitations: Shortening of TCRB CDR3s, moderate but significant, appeared in all four CD4+ subsets of Type 1 diabetes patients. Sequencing the cDNA could make cells with high TCR expression show up more than they should.

Germline assignment: CDR1 MNHEY and CDR2 SVGAGI. CDR3 length: 15 residues. The V and J ends lost 8 bases and 3 bases respectively, with 14 bases between them. This clone was picked up a small number of times. Its antigen is not identified. Isolated RNA was reverse transcribed in full, so expressed TCRB transcripts were sequenced. Naive, central memory and regulatory T cell samples averaged roughly 3.6 million immunoSEQ reads each. Sequencing was performed with immunoSEQ multiplex PCR; in TCRdb, only in-frame clones are kept and a portion is missing. The sample includes approximately 600,000 clones, roughly 12% of them seen just once. Each of the sorted populations had a purity greater than 98%.

This rearrangement joins TRBV6-5 to TRBJ1-6, with D possibly TRBD1 on 6 matching bases. The specimen was naive CD4+ T cells from blood. The origin of this receptor is a man aged 25-40 years with type 1 diabetes. CDR3 in DNA: TGTGCCAGCGGCCGCGGGACAAACTATAATTCACCCCTCCACTTT. Encoded protein: CASGRGTNYNSPLHF.